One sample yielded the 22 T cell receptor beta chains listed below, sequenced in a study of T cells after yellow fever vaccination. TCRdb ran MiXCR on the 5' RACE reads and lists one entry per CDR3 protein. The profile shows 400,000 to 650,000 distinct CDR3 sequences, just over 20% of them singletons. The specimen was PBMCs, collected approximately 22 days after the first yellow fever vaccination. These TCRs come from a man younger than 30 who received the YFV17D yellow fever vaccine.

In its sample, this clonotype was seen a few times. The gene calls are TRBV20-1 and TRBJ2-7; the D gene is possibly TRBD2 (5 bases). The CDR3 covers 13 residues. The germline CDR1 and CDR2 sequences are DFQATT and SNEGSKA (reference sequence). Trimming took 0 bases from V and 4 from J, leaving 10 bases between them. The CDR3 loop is CSARDNLAYEQYF. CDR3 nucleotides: TGCAGTGCTAGAGATAACCTAGCTTACGAGCAGTACTTC.

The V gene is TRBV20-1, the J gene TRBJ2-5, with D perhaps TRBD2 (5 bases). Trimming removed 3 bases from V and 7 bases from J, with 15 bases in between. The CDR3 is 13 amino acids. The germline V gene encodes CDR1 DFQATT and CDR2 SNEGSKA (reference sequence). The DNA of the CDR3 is TGCAGTGCTAGGCCCCGGGGTGTTACGACCCAGTACTTC. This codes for CSARPRGVTTQYF.

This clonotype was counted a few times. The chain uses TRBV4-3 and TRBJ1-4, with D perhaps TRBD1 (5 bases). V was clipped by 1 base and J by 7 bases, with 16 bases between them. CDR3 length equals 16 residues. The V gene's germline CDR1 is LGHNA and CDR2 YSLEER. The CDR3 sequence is CASSQGVGLIGEKLFF. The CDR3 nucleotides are TGCGCCAGCAGCCAAGGTGTGGGGCTGATCGGTGAAAAACTGTTTTTT.

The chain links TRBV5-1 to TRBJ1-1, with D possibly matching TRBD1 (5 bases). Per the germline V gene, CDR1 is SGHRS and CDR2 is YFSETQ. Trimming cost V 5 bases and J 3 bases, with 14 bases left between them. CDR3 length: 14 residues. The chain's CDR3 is CASRLAGAYTEAFF. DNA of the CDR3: TGCGCCAGCAGACTGGCCGGGGCCTACACTGAAGCTTTCTTT.

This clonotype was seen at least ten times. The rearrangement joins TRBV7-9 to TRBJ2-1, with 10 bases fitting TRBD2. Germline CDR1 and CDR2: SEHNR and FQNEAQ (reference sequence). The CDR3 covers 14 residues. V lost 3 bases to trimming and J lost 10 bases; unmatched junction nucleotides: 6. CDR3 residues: CASSFGTSGDEQFF. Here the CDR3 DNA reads TGTGCCAGCAGCTTTGGAACTAGCGGGGACGAGCAGTTCTTC.

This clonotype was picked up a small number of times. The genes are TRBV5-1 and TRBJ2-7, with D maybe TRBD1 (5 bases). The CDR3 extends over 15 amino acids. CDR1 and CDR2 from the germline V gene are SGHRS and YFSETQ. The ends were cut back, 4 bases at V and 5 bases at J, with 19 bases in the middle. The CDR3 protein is CASSRGLKESDEQYV. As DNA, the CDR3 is TGCGCCAGCAGCAGGGGCCTTAAAGAAAGCGACGAGCAGTACGTC.

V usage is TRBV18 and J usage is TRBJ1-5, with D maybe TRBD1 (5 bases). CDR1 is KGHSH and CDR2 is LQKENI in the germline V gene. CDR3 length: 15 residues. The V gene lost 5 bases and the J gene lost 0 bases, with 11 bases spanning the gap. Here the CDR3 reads CASSFTGNSNQPQHF. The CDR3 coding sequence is TGTGCCAGCTCATTCACAGGTAATAGCAATCAGCCCCAGCATTTT.

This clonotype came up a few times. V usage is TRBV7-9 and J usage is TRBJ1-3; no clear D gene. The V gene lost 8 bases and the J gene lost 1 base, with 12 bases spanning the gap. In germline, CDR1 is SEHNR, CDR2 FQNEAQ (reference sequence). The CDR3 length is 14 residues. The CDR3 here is CASLLAISGNTIYF. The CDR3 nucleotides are TGTGCCAGCCTTTTAGCGATTTCTGGAAACACCATATATTTT.

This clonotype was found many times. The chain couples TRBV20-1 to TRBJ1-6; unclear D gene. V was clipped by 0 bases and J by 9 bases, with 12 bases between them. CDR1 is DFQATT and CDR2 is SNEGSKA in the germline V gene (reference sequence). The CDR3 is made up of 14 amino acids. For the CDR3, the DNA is TGCAGTGCTAGAGATCCGCTTGCCATTTCACCCCTCCACTTT. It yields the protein CSARDPLAISPLHF.

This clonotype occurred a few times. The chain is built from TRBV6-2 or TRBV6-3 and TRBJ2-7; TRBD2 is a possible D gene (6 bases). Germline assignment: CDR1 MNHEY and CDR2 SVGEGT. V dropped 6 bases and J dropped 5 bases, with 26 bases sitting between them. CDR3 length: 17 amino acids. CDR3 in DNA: TGTGCCAGCAGGCCTTCAACCCAGGCAGGAGGGAAGGACGAGCAGTACGTC. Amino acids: CASRPSTQAGGKDEQYV.

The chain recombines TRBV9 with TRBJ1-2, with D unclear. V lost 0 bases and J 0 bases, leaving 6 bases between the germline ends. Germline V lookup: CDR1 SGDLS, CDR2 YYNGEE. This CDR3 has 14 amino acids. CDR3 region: CASSVEQSNYGYTF. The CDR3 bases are TGTGCCAGCAGCGTAGAACAGTCTAACTATGGCTACACCTTC.

CDR3 sequence: CATSSGFRNQPQHF. In nucleotides, the CDR3 is TGTGCCACCAGCAGCGGGTTTCGGAATCAGCCCCAGCATTTT. The chain carries TRBV15 and TRBJ1-5; no clear D. Germline V gene lookup returns CDR1 LNHNV and CDR2 YYDKDF (reference sequence). V lost 3 bases and J 4 bases, leaving 10 bases between the germline ends. The CDR3 totals 14 residues.

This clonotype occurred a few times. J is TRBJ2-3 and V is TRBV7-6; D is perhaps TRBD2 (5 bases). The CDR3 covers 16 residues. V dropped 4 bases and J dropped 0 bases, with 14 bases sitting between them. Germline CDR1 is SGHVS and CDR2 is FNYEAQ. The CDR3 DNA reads TGTGCCAGCAGCTCAGTCACTAGGGCGAGCACAGATACGCAGTATTTT. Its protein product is CASSSVTRASTDTQYF. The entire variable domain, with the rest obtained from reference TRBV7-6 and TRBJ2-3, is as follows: GAGVSQSPRYKVTKRGQDVALRCDPISGHVSLYWYRQALGQGPEFLTYFNYEAQQDKSGLPNDRFSAERPEGSISTLTIQRTEQRDSAMYRCASSSVTRASTDTQYFGPGTRLTVL.

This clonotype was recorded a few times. CDR3 nucleotides: TGTGCCAGCAGTGACAGGGAACGAGAAAAACTGTTTTTT. Translated: CASSDREREKLFF. V usage is TRBV12-3 or TRBV12-4 and J usage is TRBJ1-4, with 7 positions matching TRBD1. This CDR3 region has 13 residues. V gave up 5 bases and J gave up 8 bases; unmatched junction bases: 5.

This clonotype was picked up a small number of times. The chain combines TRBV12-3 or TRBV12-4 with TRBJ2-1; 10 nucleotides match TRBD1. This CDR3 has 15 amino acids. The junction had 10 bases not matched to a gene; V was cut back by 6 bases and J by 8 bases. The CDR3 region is CASSWGQGIFYEQFF. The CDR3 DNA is TGTGCCAGCAGCTGGGGACAGGGGATCTTCTATGAGCAGTTCTTC.

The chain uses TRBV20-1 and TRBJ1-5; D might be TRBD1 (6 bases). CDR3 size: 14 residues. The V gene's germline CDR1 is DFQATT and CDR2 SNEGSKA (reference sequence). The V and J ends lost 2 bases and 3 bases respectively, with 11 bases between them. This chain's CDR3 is CSARRDRNNQPQHF. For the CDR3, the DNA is TGCAGTGCTAGACGTGACAGGAACAATCAGCCCCAGCATTTT.

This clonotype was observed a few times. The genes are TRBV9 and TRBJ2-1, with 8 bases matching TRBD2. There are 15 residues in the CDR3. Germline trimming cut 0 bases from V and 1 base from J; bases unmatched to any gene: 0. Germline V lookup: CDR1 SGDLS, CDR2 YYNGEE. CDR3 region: CASSVVAGSYNEQFF. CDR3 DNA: TGTGCCAGCAGCGTAGTAGCGGGGTCCTACAATGAGCAGTTCTTC.

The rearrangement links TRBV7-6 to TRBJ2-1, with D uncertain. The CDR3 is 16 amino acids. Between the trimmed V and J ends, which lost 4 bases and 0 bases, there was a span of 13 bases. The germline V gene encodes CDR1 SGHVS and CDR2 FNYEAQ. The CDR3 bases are TGTGCCAGCAGCTCCGAAGCCGGTAGCTCCTACAATGAGCAGTTCTTC. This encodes CASSSEAGSSYNEQFF.

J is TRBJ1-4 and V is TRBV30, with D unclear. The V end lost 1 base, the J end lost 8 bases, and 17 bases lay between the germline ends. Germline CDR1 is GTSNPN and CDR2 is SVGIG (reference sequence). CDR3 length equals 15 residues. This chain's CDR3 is CAWSGGRRELEKLFF. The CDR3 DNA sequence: TGTGCCTGGAGTGGCGGACGACGGGAATTGGAAAAACTGTTTTTT.

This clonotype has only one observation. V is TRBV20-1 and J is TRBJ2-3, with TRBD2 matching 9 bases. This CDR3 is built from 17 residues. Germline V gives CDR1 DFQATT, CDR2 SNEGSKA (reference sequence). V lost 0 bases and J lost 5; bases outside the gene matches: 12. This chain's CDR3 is CSARDRVRGGQEDTQYF. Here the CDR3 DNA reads TGCAGTGCTAGAGATAGGGTGCGGGGGGGCCAGGAAGATACGCAGTATTTT.

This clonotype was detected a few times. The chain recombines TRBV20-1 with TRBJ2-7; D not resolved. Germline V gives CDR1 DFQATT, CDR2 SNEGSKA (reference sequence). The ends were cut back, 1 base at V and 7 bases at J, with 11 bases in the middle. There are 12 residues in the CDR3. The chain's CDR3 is CSARAGPGEQYV. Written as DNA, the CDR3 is TGCAGTGCTAGAGCGGGCCCCGGAGAGCAGTACGTC.

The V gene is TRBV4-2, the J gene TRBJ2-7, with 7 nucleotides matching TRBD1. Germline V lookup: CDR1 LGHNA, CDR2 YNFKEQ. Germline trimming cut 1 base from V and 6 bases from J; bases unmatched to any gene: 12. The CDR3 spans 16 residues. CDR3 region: CASSQVGDSIYGEQYV. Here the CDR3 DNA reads TGTGCCAGCAGCCAAGTTGGGGACAGCATTTATGGCGAGCAGTACGTC.